Listed below are T cell receptor beta chains from one sample, sequenced in a study of shared clonotypes between healthy human individuals. Generated by immunoSEQ multiplex PCR, the TCRdb table keeps only in-frame clones and is missing some. This table holds more than 2,000,000 clones, 80% to 95% found once. Sequencing input: naive CD4+ T cells from PBMCs. These receptors originate from a man aged 18 to 29 in good health. Some clones in this sample may be carry-over from other donors' samples. CDR3s include the opening cysteine and the closing phenylalanine or tryptophan. The D gene is left open where the match is weak. Rows may omit the clone size; those that give it use once, few, many or a size class.

>TRBJ1-2|NA|NA|TRBV4-3
TGCGCCAGCAGCCAGTTGGACGGAAGAGCTAACTATGGCTACACCTTC
CASSQLDGRANYGYTF
>TRBJ1-1|NA|NA|TRBV29-1
TGCAGCGTTGACCGAGGCCACACTGAAGCTTTCTTT
CSVDRGHTEAFF
>TRBJ1-3|NA|NA|TRBV7-2
TGTGCCAGCAGCTTATTGAGCACCTCTGGAAACACCATATATTTT
CASSLLSTSGNTIYF
>TRBJ2-1|NA|NA|TRBV5-1
TGCGCCAGCAGCTTGGCCGAAGGGGCGGGGGAGCAGTTCTTC
CASSLAEGAGEQFF
>TRBJ1-2|NA|NA|TRBV4-1
TGCGCCAGCAGCCACCCTCCCGGGGGCAACTATGGCTACACCTTC
CASSHPPGGNYGYTF
>TRBJ2-1|NA|NA|TRBV5-1
TGCGCCAGCAGCCGGACCTCGGTCGTCGATGAGCAGTTCTTC
CASSRTSVVDEQFF
>TRBJ1-4|NA|NA|TRBV5-1
TGCGCCAGCAGCTTGGGGGTGACTAAGGATGAAAAACTGTTTTTT
CASSLGVTKDEKLFF
>TRBJ2-6|once|NA|TRBV18
TGTGCCAGCTCACCTATCGCCCGAACGGCCTCTGGGGCCAACGTCCTGACTTTC
CASSPIARTASGANVLTF
>TRBJ2-1|once|NA|TRBV28
TGTGCCAGCAGTGCCCGGAGCCGGCAGTTCTTC
CASSARSRQFF
>TRBJ2-1|NA|NA|TRBV9
TGTGCCAGCAGCGCCGTATTAGCATCTATCAATGAGCAGTTCTTC
CASSAVLASINEQFF
>TRBJ2-2|NA|NA|TRBV12-5
TGTGCTAGTGGTTTCTTTCCCTACACCGGGGAGCTGTTTTTT
CASGFFPYTGELFF
>TRBJ2-7|NA|TRBD2|TRBV27
TGTGCCAGCAGGGCTAGCGGGAGGCAATCTCGGTCCTACGAGCAGTACTTC
CASRASGRQSRSYEQYF
>TRBJ2-1|NA|NA|TRBV7-2
TGTGCCAGCAGCCCAGGACGGGGGACGGCCTCCTACAATGAGCAGTTCTTC
CASSPGRGTASYNEQFF
>TRBJ2-7|NA|NA|TRBV6-5
TGTGCCAGCAGTTTCACCGGGTCACTCGTCTACGAGCAGTACTTC
CASSFTGSLVYEQYF
>TRBJ1-3|NA|NA|TRBV18
TGTGCCAGCTCACCACTCCAGGGGAAAGGTTCTGGAAACACCATATATTTT
CASSPLQGKGSGNTIYF
>TRBJ2-1|NA|NA|TRBV29-1
TGCAGCGTTGAGGGGCCCTTGGGATACAATGAGCAGTTCTTC
CSVEGPLGYNEQFF
>TRBJ2-1|NA|NA|TRBV7-3
TGTGCCAGCAGCTTAACGGTAGCGGGAGAGGGGACAGGGAGCAATGAGCAGTTCTTC
CASSLTVAGEGTGSNEQFF
>TRBJ1-1|NA|NA|TRBV5-1
TGCGCCAGCAGTTTGATGGTCGGGAACACTGAAGCTTTCTTT
CASSLMVGNTEAFF
>TRBJ1-1|NA|NA|TRBV5-1
TGCGCCAGCAGCACCACGACAGGGAACACTGAAGCTTTCTTT
CASSTTTGNTEAFF
>TRBJ2-5|NA|NA|TRBV5-1
TGCGCCAGCAGCTGGACACCCCAAGAGACCCAGTACTTC
CASSWTPQETQYF
>TRBJ2-1|NA|NA|TRBV5-4
TGTGCCAGCAGCTCGCTAGGGGGTGGGAATGAGCAGTTCTTC
CASSSLGGGNEQFF
>TRBJ2-3|NA|NA|TRBV30
TGTGCCTGGGGACTCCCCGGAGCAGATACGCAGTATTTT
CAWGLPGADTQYF
>TRBJ2-4|NA|TRBD2|TRBV7-9
TGTGCCAGCAGCCTACTGACTAGCGGGAGCGAGAACATTCAGTACTTC
CASSLLTSGSENIQYF
>TRBJ1-5|NA|NA|TRBV28
TGTGCCAGCAGTTTGACCGGCGATCAGCCCCAGCATTTT
CASSLTGDQPQHF
>TRBJ1-5|NA|NA|TRBV4-3
TGCGCCAGCAGCGCTTTCGGTAACCAGCCCCAGCATTTT
CASSAFGNQPQHF
>TRBJ2-2|NA|TRBD2|TRBV5-1
TGCGCCAGCAGCTTGACTAGCGGGAGTTCCGGGGAGCTGTTTTTT
CASSLTSGSSGELFF
>TRBJ2-1|NA|NA|TRBV5-6
TGTGCCAGCAGCTCGTCGAGGGGAACGGGAATTATCAATGAGCAGTTCTTC
CASSSSRGTGIINEQFF
>TRBJ1-1|NA|NA|TRBV14
TGTGCCAGCAGCCGCTCCCTGAGTGGTTCCACTGAAGCTTTCTTT
CASSRSLSGSTEAFF
>TRBJ1-1|few|TRBD1|TRBV19
TGTGCCAGTAGCAGTGGACAGGGGTGGACTGAAGCTTTCTTT
CASSSGQGWTEAFF
>TRBJ1-3|NA|NA|TRBV7-9
TGTGCCAGCGAGTCGGGTGGAAACACCATATATTTT
CASESGGNTIYF
>TRBJ2-1|NA|NA|TRBV9
TGTGCCAGCAGCCCAGACTTAGGGGAGAATGAGCAGTTCTTC
CASSPDLGENEQFF
>TRBJ2-1|NA|TRBD1|TRBV7-3
TGTGCCAGCACCTCAGGGGGCGCCGACAATGAGCAGTTCTTC
CASTSGGADNEQFF
>TRBJ2-1|NA|TRBD1|TRBV6-5
TGTGCCAGCAGTTACCGACAGGGTAGGGATGAGCAGTTCTTC
CASSYRQGRDEQFF
>TRBJ2-5|NA|NA|TRBV19
TGTGCCAGTGGGGTACCCGCCCTAGAGACCCAGTACTTC
CASGVPALETQYF
>TRBJ1-2|NA|TRBD1|TRBV5-1
TGCGCCAGCAGGGCACAGGGGCGAGACTATGGCTACACCTTC
CASRAQGRDYGYTF
>TRBJ1-2|NA|NA|TRBV28
TGTGCCAGCAGTTTTCTGCAAAGCTATGGCTACACCTTC
CASSFLQSYGYTF
>TRBJ1-1|NA|NA|TRBV2
TGTGCCAGCGGCCCACGGAACACTGAAGCTTTCTTT
CASGPRNTEAFF
>TRBJ2-5|NA|NA|TRBV28
TGTGCCAGCAGTTCTCCGGGACACTGGAGAGAGACCCAGTACTTC
CASSSPGHWRETQYF
>TRBJ2-3|NA|TRBD1|TRBV6-6
TGTGCCAGCAGTAAAAGACGGGACAGGGAGGATACGCAGTATTTT
CASSKRRDREDTQYF
>TRBJ2-3|NA|TRBD2|TRBV5-1
TGCGCCAGCAAGGGAGCGGGGAGCACAGATACGCAGTATTTT
CASKGAGSTDTQYF
>TRBJ1-6|once|NA|TRBV27
TGTGCCACCCTACCGTTCGGGAATAATTCACCCCTCCACTTT
CATLPFGNNSPLHF
>TRBJ2-2|once|NA|TRBV29-1
TGCAGCGGTACTCAAGGGATGGCCGGGGAGCTGTTTTTT
CSGTQGMAGELFF
>TRBJ2-5|NA|TRBD1|TRBV28
TGTGCCAGCAGTTTCTGGACAGGGGACCAAGAGACCCAGTACTTC
CASSFWTGDQETQYF
>TRBJ1-2|NA|NA|TRBV27
TGTGCCAGCAGTGCCCCCCGCGGGGGGGATGGCTACACCTTC
CASSAPRGGDGYTF